These 26 T cell receptor beta chains share one sample of origin, sequenced in a study of shared clonotypes between healthy human individuals. It was CD45RO-negative cells, positively selected for CCR7, that made up naive CD8 cells, with terminally differentiated effector memory CD45RA+ cells excluded. Repertoires were generated with immunoSEQ multiplex PCR, while TCRdb's copy carries only in-frame clones and drops some. The profile covers some 630,000 clones, with approximately 96% appearing a single time and 0.095% to 0.13% taken by the ten largest. The sample comprised naive CD8+ T cells sorted from blood. These receptors all stem from a woman in her twenties or thirties in good health.

A word on this clone: The sample carries other DNA sequences with the same CDR3. The chain employs TRBV5-4 and TRBJ2-7, with D tentatively TRBD2 (6 bases). CDR1 is SGHNT, CDR2 YYREEE, per germline (reference sequence). V was trimmed by 0 bases and J by 3 bases, leaving 7 bases between them. CDR3 length: 13 amino acids. The CDR3 protein is CASSLVGGYEQYF. CDR3 DNA: TGTGCCAGCAGCTTGGTCGGGGGCTACGAGCAGTACTTC.

The chain combines TRBV6-6 with TRBJ1-2, with D perhaps TRBD1 (5 bases). The CDR3 contains 15 residues. Trimming took off 6 bases at V and 4 bases at J, with 18 bases between the two ends. CDR1 is MNHNY and CDR2 is SVGAGI in the germline V gene (reference sequence). CDR3 amino acids: CASRTGLGVGYGYTF. In DNA form, the CDR3 reads TGTGCCAGCAGAACGGGGCTTGGAGTCGGCTATGGCTACACCTTC.

The V call is TRBV27, the J call TRBJ2-2; the D gene is possibly TRBD1 (5 bases). This CDR3 is 14 amino acids long. Germline loops: CDR1 MNHEY, CDR2 SMNVEV (reference sequence). Trimming pared 5 bases from V and 3 bases from J, leaving 10 bases between. The CDR3 DNA reads TGTGCCAGCAGTCGTGGACAATACACCGGGGAGCTGTTTTTT. Amino acid sequence: CASSRGQYTGELFF.

V gene TRBV5-6 combines with J gene TRBJ1-1, with 12 bases that match TRBD1. This CDR3 is built from 13 residues. The germline CDR1 and CDR2 sequences are SGHDT and YYEEEE. The ends lost 3 bases at V and 12 bases at J; junction bases unmatched: 6. CDR3: CASSWGTGGVSFF. The CDR3 DNA reads as TGTGCCAGCAGCTGGGGGACAGGGGGCGTCTCTTTCTTT.

The V gene is TRBV7-2, the J gene TRBJ1-1; D is undetermined. Trimming left V 3 bases short and J 7 bases short, with 6 bases between. This CDR3 has 11 residues. The germline V gene has CDR1 SGHTA and CDR2 FQGNSA. This CDR3 is CASSFFVEAFF. CDR3 in DNA: TGTGCCAGCAGCTTTTTTGTTGAAGCTTTCTTT.

The gene calls are TRBV10-3 and TRBJ1-3; 9 nucleotides agree with TRBD1. From germline, CDR1 is ENHRY and CDR2 SYGVKD. The CDR3 is 16 amino acids. Trimming at V came to 11 bases and at J to 2 bases, leaving 13 bases not matched to a gene. DNA for the CDR3: TGTGCCGTCCTCTCCGGGACAGGGAAACCTGGAAACACCATATATTTT. This sequence encodes CAVLSGTGKPGNTIYF.

V and J are TRBV27 and TRBJ1-5; a weak D match, TRBD1 (5 bases). Germline V gene lookup returns CDR1 MNHEY and CDR2 SMNVEV (reference sequence). V was pared by 3 bases and J by 3 bases, with 9 bases between. CDR3 length: 14 residues. Here the CDR3 reads CASSLGGFNQPQHF. CDR3 sequence (DNA): TGTGCCAGCAGTTTGGGGGGGTTCAATCAGCCCCAGCATTTT.

This chain joins TRBV27 and TRBJ2-2; D gene unclear. Trimming left V 5 bases short and J 8 bases short, with 12 bases between. CDR1 is MNHEY and CDR2 is SMNVEV in the germline V gene (reference sequence). CDR3 length: 13 residues. DNA for the CDR3: TGTGCCAGCAGTCTAACACCGTTTGGGGAGCTGTTTTTT. The encoded protein is CASSLTPFGELFF.

V and J are TRBV28 and TRBJ2-3; D remains unclear. Germline V lookup: CDR1 MDHEN, CDR2 SYDVKM. V was trimmed by 9 bases and J by 1 base, leaving 14 bases between them. The CDR3 covers 14 residues. The CDR3 region is CASSGGLGTDTQYF. The CDR3 DNA sequence: TGTGCCAGTTCCGGTGGCTTAGGCACAGATACGCAGTATTTT.

The V gene is TRBV27, the J gene TRBJ2-7; 16 nucleotides align to TRBD2. The germline V gene has CDR1 MNHEY and CDR2 SMNVEV (reference sequence). The CDR3 extends over 15 amino acids. Unmatched junction bases numbered 1, after V lost 2 bases and J lost 6 bases. In DNA form, the CDR3 reads TGTGCCAGCAGTTTAGGGACTAGCGGGAGGGCCGAGCAGTACTTC. Protein product: CASSLGTSGRAEQYF.

The CDR3 nucleotides are TGTGCCAGCAGTTTATATGTACGAGACGGACCCTACGAGCAGTACTTC. Translating gives CASSLYVRDGPYEQYF. The gene calls are TRBV27 and TRBJ2-7, with D uncertain. This CDR3 comprises 16 residues. The germline V and J ends were trimmed by 1 base and 2 bases, with 15 bases remaining between them. CDR1 and CDR2 (germline): MNHEY, SMNVEV (reference sequence).

The chain recombines TRBV7-9 with TRBJ2-2, with D possibly TRBD2 on 6 matching bases. The CDR3 spans 14 residues. The V end was cut by 6 bases, the J end by 1 base, with 9 bases between. CDR1 SEHNR and CDR2 FQNEAQ come from the germline V gene (reference sequence). In DNA form, the CDR3 reads TGTGCCAGCAGTCCGGGACTGAACACCGGGGAGCTGTTTTTT. Translation gives CASSPGLNTGELFF.

The chain employs TRBV7-9 and TRBJ2-7; TRBD2 agrees at 10 bases. This CDR3 is built from 15 residues. With 4 bases clipped from V and 2 bases from J, the junction kept 5 bases outside the gene matches. CDR1 and CDR2 (germline): SEHNR, FQNEAQ (reference sequence). The CDR3 coding sequence is TGTGCCAGCAGCTCCCAAGGGACTAGCGCCTACGAGCAGTACTTC. Protein product: CASSSQGTSAYEQYF.

This chain uses TRBV7-9 with TRBJ2-1; the D is unclear. The CDR3 runs 12 residues. V lost 6 bases and J 6 bases, leaving 9 bases between the germline ends. Germline V gene sequence: CDR1 SEHNR, CDR2 FQNEAQ (reference sequence). CDR3: CASRPLPNEQFF. Written as DNA, the CDR3 is TGTGCCAGCAGACCGTTACCCAATGAGCAGTTCTTC.

The V gene is TRBV29-1, the J gene TRBJ2-7; D is unclear. CDR1 and CDR2 from the germline V gene are SQVTM and ANQGSEA. This CDR3 region has 13 residues. The V and J ends lost 7 bases and 9 bases respectively, with 22 bases between them. The CDR3 sequence is CSAEGSHNPGQYF. As DNA, the CDR3 is TGCAGCGCCGAAGGATCCCACAACCCAGGGCAGTACTTC.

The chain carries TRBV28 and TRBJ2-2, with 9 positions matching TRBD2. The CDR3 extends over 18 amino acids. Germline CDR1 is MDHEN and CDR2 is SYDVKM. Trimming removed 6 bases from V and 5 bases from J; junction bases left unmatched: 16. The DNA for the CDR3 is TGTGCCAGCAGCTCCGAACTAGCGGGCACTTGGGGAACCGGGGAGCTGTTTTTT. Its protein product is CASSSELAGTWGTGELFF.

The chain employs TRBV5-1 and TRBJ2-7; TRBD1 or TRBD2 may be the D gene (5 bases each). This CDR3 region has 14 residues. The V and J ends lost 5 bases and 2 bases respectively, with 14 bases between them. Germline CDR1 reads SGHRS; CDR2 reads YFSETQ. CDR3 region: CASSWTGAPYEQYF. Written as DNA, the CDR3 is TGCGCCAGCAGTTGGACCGGGGCCCCCTACGAGCAGTACTTC.

This sequence joins TRBV7-2 and TRBJ1-5, with D possibly TRBD1 on 5 matching bases. Trimming removed 10 bases from V and 2 bases from J, with 27 bases in between. CDR1 is SGHTA, CDR2 FQGNSA, per germline. The CDR3 has 18 amino acids. The CDR3 DNA is TGTGCCAACCTCGCCCCTCTGTGGGGGGACCATGGCAATCAGCCCCAGCATTTT. Amino acids: CANLAPLWGDHGNQPQHF.

The rearrangement links TRBV30 to TRBJ1-1; D unclear. Germline-derived CDR1 and CDR2 are GTSNPN and SVGIG (reference sequence). The V end was cut by 0 bases, the J end by 7 bases, with 12 bases between. This CDR3 has 13 amino acids. CDR3 nucleotide sequence: TGTGCCTGGAGTGTTATGCTAAACCTTGAAGCTTTCTTT. Protein: CAWSVMLNLEAFF.

V and J are TRBV27 and TRBJ2-7; D gene ambiguous. This CDR3 has 12 residues. V lost 6 bases, J lost 6 bases, and 12 bases lay in between. Germline CDR1 and CDR2: MNHEY and SMNVEV (reference sequence). This chain's CDR3 is CASSPGWREQYF. Here the CDR3 DNA reads TGTGCCAGCAGCCCCGGGTGGCGCGAGCAGTACTTC.

The rearrangement joins TRBV10-2 to TRBJ2-1; perhaps TRBD2 as D (6 bases). The CDR3 has 16 amino acids. Per germline, CDR1 WSHSY and CDR2 SAAADI. V lost 5 bases, J lost 0 bases, and 14 bases lay in between. DNA of the CDR3: TGCGCCAGCAGTCCCCTAATAGCGGTCTCCTACAATGAGCAGTTCTTC. Protein: CASSPLIAVSYNEQFF.

V gene TRBV27 combines with J gene TRBJ1-2, with TRBD1 identical over 8 bases. CDR3 length: 15 residues. The ends lost 5 bases at V and 1 base at J; junction bases unmatched: 6. Per the germline V gene, CDR1 is MNHEY and CDR2 is SMNVEV (reference sequence). The CDR3 sequence is CASSHRDRINYGYTF. The CDR3 nucleotides read TGTGCCAGCAGTCACCGGGACAGGATTAACTATGGCTACACCTTC.

This rearrangement joins TRBV9 to TRBJ2-1; no firm D call. The germline CDR1 and CDR2 sequences are SGDLS and YYNGEE. CDR3 length: 18 amino acids. V was clipped by 0 bases and J by 1 base, with 17 bases between them. Here the CDR3 DNA reads TGTGCCAGCAGCGTAGATTTGGGGTCTTCCCCTTCCTACAATGAGCAGTTCTTC. Translation: CASSVDLGSSPSYNEQFF.

V usage is TRBV27 and J usage is TRBJ2-5; D may be TRBD1 or TRBD2 (6 bases each). Germline CDR1 and CDR2: MNHEY and SMNVEV (reference sequence). This CDR3 comprises 14 residues. The V gene lost 2 bases and the J gene lost 4 bases, with 11 bases spanning the gap. The CDR3 region has the DNA TGTGCCAGCAGTTTAAATTGGGGGGCAGAGACCCAGTACTTC. Translating it yields CASSLNWGAETQYF.

The rearrangement links TRBV10-3 to TRBJ2-5; 7 nucleotides match TRBD1. V was pared by 4 bases and J by 5 bases, with 13 bases of the junction left unmatched. The CDR3 covers 16 residues. Per the germline V gene, CDR1 is ENHRY and CDR2 is SYGVKD. This CDR3 is CAISAPTRDSRETQYF. The CDR3 nucleotides are TGTGCCATCAGTGCCCCGACCCGGGACAGCAGGGAGACCCAGTACTTC.

J is TRBJ2-1 and V is TRBV29-1; D is uncertain. Deletions cut 3 bases from V and 9 bases from J, with 21 bases between. Germline V gene lookup returns CDR1 SQVTM and CDR2 ANQGSEA. The CDR3 has 15 residues. The CDR3 coding sequence is TGCAGCGTTGACGCACTTCCGGGCGTCGGTGGTGAGCAGTTCTTC. The encoded protein is CSVDALPGVGGEQFF.